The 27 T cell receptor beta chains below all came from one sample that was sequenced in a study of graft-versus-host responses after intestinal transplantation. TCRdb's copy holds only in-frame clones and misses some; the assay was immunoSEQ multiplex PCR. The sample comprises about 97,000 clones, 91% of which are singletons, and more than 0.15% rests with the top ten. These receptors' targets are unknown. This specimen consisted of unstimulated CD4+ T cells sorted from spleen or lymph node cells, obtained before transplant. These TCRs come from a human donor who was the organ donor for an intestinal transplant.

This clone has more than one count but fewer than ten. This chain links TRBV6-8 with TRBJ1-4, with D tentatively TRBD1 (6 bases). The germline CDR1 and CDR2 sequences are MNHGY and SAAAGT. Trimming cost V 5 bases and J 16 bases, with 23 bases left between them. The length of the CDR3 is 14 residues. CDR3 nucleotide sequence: TGTGCCAGCAGTCGGACAGCCGTAGGGTTAGTGTGGTTTTTT. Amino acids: CASSRTAVGLVWFF.

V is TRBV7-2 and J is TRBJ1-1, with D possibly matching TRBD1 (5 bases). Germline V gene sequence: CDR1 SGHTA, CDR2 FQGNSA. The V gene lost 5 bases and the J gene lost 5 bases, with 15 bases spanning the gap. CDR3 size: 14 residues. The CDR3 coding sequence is TGTGCCAGCAGCCTACGGGACTTACGGACTGAAGCTTTCTTT. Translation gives CASSLRDLRTEAFF.

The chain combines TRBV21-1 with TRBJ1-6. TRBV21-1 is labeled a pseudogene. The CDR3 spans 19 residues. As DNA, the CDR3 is TGTGCCAGCAGCAAAGCCCTGGGAGGGGAGGGTCCTCTTAATTCACCCCTCCACTTT. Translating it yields CASSKALGGEGPLNSPLHF.

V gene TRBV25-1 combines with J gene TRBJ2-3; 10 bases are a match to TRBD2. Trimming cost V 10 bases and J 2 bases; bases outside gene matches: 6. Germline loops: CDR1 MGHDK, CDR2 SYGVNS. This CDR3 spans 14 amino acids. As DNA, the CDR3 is TGTGCCACCGCTAGCGGGGGCTACACAGATACGCAGTATTTT. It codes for CATASGGYTDTQYF. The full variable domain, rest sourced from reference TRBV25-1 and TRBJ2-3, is EADIYQTPRYLVIGTGKKITLECSQTMGHDKMYWYQQDPGMELHLIHYSYGVNSTEKGDLSSESTVSRIRTEHFPLTLESARPSHTSQYLCATASGGYTDTQYFGPGTRLTVL.

The CDR3 here is CASSRGGGTDSGANVLTF. Here the CDR3 DNA reads TGCGCCAGCAGCCGAGGAGGGGGGACAGACTCTGGGGCCAACGTCCTGACTTTC. This chain uses TRBV4-3 with TRBJ2-6; TRBD1 is a possible D gene (7 bases). V was shortened by 4 bases and J by 0 bases, with 16 bases between the two germline ends. The germline gives CDR1 LGHNA, CDR2 YSLEER. The CDR3 is 18 residues long.

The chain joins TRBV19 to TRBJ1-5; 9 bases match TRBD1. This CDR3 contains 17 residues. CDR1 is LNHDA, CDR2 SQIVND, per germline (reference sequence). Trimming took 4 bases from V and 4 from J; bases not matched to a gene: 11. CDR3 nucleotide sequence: TGTGCCAGTAGTAGCCCCCCCGGGACAGGGATTAATCAGCCCCAGCATTTT. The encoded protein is CASSSPPGTGINQPQHF.

CDR3 region: CASSARLAGGYEQYF. DNA for the CDR3: TGTGCCAGCAGTGCGCGACTAGCGGGGGGTTACGAGCAGTACTTC. The chain employs TRBV6-1 and TRBJ2-7; TRBD2 agrees at 13 bases. Germline-derived CDR1 and CDR2 are MNHNS and SASEGT. This CDR3 is 15 amino acids long. Trimming removed 4 bases from V and 4 bases from J; junction bases left unmatched: 4.

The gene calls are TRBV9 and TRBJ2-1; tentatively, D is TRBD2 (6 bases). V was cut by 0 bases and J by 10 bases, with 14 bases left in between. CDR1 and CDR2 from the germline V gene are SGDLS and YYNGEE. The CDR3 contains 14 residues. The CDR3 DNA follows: TGTGCCAGCAGCGTAGTTAGGCCGGGGGAGGAGCAGTTCTTC. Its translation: CASSVVRPGEEQFF.

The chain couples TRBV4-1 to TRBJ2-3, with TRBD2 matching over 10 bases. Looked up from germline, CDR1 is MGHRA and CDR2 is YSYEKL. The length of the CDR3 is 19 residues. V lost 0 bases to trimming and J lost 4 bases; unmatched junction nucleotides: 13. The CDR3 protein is CASSQDKRGGQRGSDTQYF. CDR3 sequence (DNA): TGCGCCAGCAGCCAAGACAAGCGGGGGGGCCAAAGAGGCTCAGATACGCAGTATTTT.

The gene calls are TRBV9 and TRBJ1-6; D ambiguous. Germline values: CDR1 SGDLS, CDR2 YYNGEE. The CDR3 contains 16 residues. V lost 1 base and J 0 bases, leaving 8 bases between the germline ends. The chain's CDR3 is CASSVSRVSYNSPLHF. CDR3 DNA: TGTGCCAGCAGCGTATCCCGGGTCTCCTATAATTCACCCCTCCACTTT. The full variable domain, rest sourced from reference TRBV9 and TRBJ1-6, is DSGVTQTPKHLITATGQRVTLRCSPRSGDLSVYWYQQSLDQGLQFLIQYYNGEERAKGNILERFSAQQFPDLHSELNLSSLELGDSALYFCASSVSRVSYNSPLHFGNGTRLTVT.

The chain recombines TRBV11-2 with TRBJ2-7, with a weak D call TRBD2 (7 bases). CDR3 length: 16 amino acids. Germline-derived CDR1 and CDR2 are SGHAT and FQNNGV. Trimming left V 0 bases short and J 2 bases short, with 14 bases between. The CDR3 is CASSLDQRGGTYEQYF. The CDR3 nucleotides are TGTGCCAGCAGCTTAGATCAAAGGGGGGGAACCTACGAGCAGTACTTC.

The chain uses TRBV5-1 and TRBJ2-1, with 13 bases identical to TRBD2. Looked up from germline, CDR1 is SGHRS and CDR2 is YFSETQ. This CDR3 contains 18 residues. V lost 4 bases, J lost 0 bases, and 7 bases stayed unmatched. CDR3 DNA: TGCGCCAGCAGCCTCGGACTAGCGGGGGTGCCCTCCTACAATGAGCAGTTCTTC. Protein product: CASSLGLAGVPSYNEQFF.

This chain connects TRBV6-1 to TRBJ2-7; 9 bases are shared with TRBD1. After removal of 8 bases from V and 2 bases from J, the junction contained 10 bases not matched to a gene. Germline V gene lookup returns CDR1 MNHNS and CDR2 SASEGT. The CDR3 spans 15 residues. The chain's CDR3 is CASGHRDRVPYEQYF. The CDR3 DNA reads TGTGCCAGCGGCCACCGGGACAGGGTTCCCTACGAGCAGTACTTC.

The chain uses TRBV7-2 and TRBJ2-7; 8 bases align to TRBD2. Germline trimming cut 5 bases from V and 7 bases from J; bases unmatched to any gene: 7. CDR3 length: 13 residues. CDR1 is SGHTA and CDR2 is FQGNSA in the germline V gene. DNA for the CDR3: TGTGCCAGCAGCCCCCAGCGGGGGCGAGAGCAGTACTTC. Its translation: CASSPQRGREQYF.

The CDR3 DNA is TGTGCCAGCAGCGTAGATTCAGGGCGCAATCAGCCCCAGCATTTT. It is translated as CASSVDSGRNQPQHF. This chain links TRBV9 with TRBJ1-5; maybe TRBD1 (5 bases). CDR1 is SGDLS and CDR2 is YYNGEE in the germline V gene. This CDR3 has 15 residues. V was shortened by 0 bases and J by 2 bases, with 9 bases between the two germline ends.

Written as DNA, the CDR3 is TGTGCCAGCAGTCATCGGACAGGGACGGACACTGAAGCTTTCTTT. This sequence encodes CASSHRTGTDTEAFF. The J gene is TRBJ1-1, the V gene TRBV27, with 8 positions matching TRBD1. Germline lookup yields CDR1 MNHEY and CDR2 SMNVEV (reference sequence). This CDR3 spans 15 amino acids. The ends lost 5 bases at V and 3 bases at J; junction bases unmatched: 8.

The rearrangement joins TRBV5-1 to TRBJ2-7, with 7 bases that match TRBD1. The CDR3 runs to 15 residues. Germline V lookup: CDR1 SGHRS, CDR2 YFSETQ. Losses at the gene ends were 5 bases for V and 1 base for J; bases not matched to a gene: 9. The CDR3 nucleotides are TGCGCCAGCAGTATGGGACAGCCGAGGTCCTACGAGCAGTACTTC. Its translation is CASSMGQPRSYEQYF.

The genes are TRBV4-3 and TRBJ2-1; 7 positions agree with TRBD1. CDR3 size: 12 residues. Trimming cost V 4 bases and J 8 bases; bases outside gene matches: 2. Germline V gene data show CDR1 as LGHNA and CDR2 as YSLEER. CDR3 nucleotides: TGCGCCAGCAGCCGAGGGGGCCATGAGCAGTTCTTC. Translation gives CASSRGGHEQFF.

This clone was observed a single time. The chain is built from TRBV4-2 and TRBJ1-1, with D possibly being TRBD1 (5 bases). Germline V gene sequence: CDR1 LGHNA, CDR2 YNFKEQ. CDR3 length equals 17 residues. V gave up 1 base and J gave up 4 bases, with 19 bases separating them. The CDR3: CASSQGGLSGLGTEAFF. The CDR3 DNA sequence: TGTGCCAGCAGCCAAGGGGGCCTTTCAGGGTTGGGCACTGAAGCTTTCTTT.

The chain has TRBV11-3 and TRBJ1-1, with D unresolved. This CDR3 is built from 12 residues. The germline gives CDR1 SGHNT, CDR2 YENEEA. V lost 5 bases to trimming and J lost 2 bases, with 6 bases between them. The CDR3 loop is CASSHRNTEAFF. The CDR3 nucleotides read TGTGCCAGCAGCCACAGAAACACTGAAGCTTTCTTT.

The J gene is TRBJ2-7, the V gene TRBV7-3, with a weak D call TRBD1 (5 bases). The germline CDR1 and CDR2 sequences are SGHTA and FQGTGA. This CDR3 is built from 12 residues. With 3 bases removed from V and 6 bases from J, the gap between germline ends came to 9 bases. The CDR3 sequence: CASSFDQGEQYF. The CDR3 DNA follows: TGTGCCAGCAGCTTTGATCAGGGCGAGCAGTACTTC. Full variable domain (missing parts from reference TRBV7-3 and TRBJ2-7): GAGVSQTPSNKVTEKGKYVELRCDPISGHTALYWYRQSLGQGPEFLIYFQGTGAADDSGLPNDRFFAVRPEGSVSTLKIQRTERGDSAVYLCASSFDQGEQYFGPGTRLTVT.

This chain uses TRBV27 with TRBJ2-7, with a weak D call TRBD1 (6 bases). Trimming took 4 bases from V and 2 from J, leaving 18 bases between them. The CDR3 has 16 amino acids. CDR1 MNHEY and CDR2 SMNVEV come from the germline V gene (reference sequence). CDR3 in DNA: TGTGCCAGCAGTTCCCTTGGCAGGGGCTTTCCCTACGAGCAGTACTTC. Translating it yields CASSSLGRGFPYEQYF.

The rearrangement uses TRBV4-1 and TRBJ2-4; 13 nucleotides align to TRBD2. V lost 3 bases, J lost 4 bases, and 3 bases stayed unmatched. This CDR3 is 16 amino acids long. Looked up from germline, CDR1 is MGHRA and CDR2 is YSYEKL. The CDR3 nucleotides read TGCGCCAGCAGCCAGGGACTAGCGGGAATAAAAAACATTCAGTACTTC. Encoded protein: CASSQGLAGIKNIQYF.

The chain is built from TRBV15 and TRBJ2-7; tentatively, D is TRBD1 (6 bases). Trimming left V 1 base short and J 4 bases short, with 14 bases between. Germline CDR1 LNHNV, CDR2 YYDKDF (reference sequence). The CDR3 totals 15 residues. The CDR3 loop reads CATSRVQTGNYEQYF. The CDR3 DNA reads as TGTGCCACCAGCAGAGTCCAGACAGGCAATTACGAGCAGTACTTC.

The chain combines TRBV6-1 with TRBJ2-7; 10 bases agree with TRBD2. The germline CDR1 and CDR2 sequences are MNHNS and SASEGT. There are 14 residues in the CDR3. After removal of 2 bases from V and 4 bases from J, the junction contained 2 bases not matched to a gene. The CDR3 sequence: CASSEIAGGYEQYF. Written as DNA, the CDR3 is TGTGCCAGCAGTGAAATAGCGGGGGGATACGAGCAGTACTTC.

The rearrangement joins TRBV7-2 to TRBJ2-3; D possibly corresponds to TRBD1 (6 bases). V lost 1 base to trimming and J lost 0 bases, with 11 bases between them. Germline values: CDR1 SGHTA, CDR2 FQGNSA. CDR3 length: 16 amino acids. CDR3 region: CASSLGDILSTDTQYF. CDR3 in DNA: TGTGCCAGCAGCTTAGGGGACATCTTAAGCACAGATACGCAGTATTTT.

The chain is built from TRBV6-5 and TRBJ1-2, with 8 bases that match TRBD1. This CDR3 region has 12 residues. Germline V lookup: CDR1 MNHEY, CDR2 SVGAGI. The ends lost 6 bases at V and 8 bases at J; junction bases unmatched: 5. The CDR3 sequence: CASRRQGKGYTF. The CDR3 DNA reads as TGTGCCAGCAGACGACAGGGGAAAGGCTACACCTTC.